These T cell receptor beta chains were read from a single sample in a study of PD-1 blockade in classical Hodgkin lymphoma. Measured with immunoSEQ multiplex PCR; TCRdb has only the in-frame clones, and not every one. The sample lists about 94,000 clones, roughly 89% occurring once. The sequencing used peripheral blood mononuclear cells (PBMCs), collected before the second cycle of nivolumab. These receptors were obtained from a human donor with classical Hodgkin lymphoma. The CDR3 runs from the conserved cysteine through the conserved F or W. A D gene is named only where the DNA matches it firmly. Clone sizes are given selectively: once, few, many, or a class where the clone is expanded.

TRBJ2-7,TRBV10-3,TRBD1,few,CAISETGGSYEQYF,TGTGCCATCAGTGAGACAGGGGGTTCCTACGAGCAGTACTTC
TRBJ2-1,TRBV2,TRBD2,NA,CASPVRRSGGNEQFF,TGTGCCAGCCCAGTACGTCGCAGCGGGGGGAATGAGCAGTTCTTC
TRBJ2-1,TRBV28,NA,once,CASSLDPLVDEQFF,TGTGCCAGCAGTTTAGATCCATTAGTTGATGAGCAGTTCTTC
TRBJ1-6,TRBV5-4,NA,NA,CASSLAAGSGTNSPLHF,TGTGCCAGCAGCTTGGCTGCGGGCTCTGGGACTAATTCACCCCTCCACTTT
TRBJ1-6,TRBV25-1,TRBD1,NA,CASTKTGNSPLHF,TGTGCCAGCACGAAGACAGGGAATTCACCCCTCCACTTT
TRBJ1-6,TRBV7-2,NA,NA,CASSRPTGNSPLHF,TGTGCCAGCAGCCGCCCGACAGGAAATTCACCCCTCCACTTT
TRBJ2-7,TRBV28,TRBD1,once,CASSRDSSYEQYF,TGTGCCAGCAGTAGGGACAGCTCCTACGAGCAGTACTTC
TRBJ2-3,TRBV7-3,TRBD2,NA,CASSLASGGTDTQYF,TGTGCCAGCAGCTTAGCTAGCGGTGGCACAGATACGCAGTATTTT
TRBJ1-1,TRBV9,TRBD1,NA,CASSAGGLRGRGTEAFF,TGTGCCAGCAGCGCCGGGGGTCTCAGGGGGCGGGGCACTGAAGCTTTCTTT
TRBJ2-3,TRBV4-1,TRBD2,NA,CASSQSGGTDTQYF,TGCGCCAGCAGCCAGAGCGGGGGAACAGATACGCAGTATTTT
TRBJ2-7,TRBV2,NA,once,CASSLDRPYEQYF,TGTGCCAGCAGTTTAGACAGACCTTACGAGCAGTACTTC
TRBJ2-3,TRBV11-3,NA,once,CASSLDRTTQYF,TGTGCCAGCAGCTTAGATCGAACTACGCAGTATTTT
TRBJ2-3,TRBV19,TRBD1,NA,CASSTQGVGSTDTQYF,TGTGCCAGTAGTACTCAGGGGGTTGGAAGTACAGATACGCAGTATTTT
TRBJ1-4,TRBV2,NA,NA,CATKADEKLFF,TGTGCCACTAAGGCCGATGAAAAACTGTTTTTT
TRBJ1-1,TRBV10-1,NA,NA,CASIHPMGGTEAFF,TGCGCCAGCATTCACCCCATGGGCGGGACTGAAGCTTTCTTT
TRBJ1-5,TRBV6-6,NA,NA,CASSYPYQPQHF,TGTGCCAGCAGTTACCCGTATCAGCCCCAGCATTTT
TRBJ1-6,TRBV6-1,NA,NA,CASSEGRVTVRSPLHF,TGTGCCAGCAGTGAAGGGCGGGTGACAGTTCGTTCACCCCTCCACTTT
TRBJ2-1,TRBV7-8,NA,NA,CASSPRVGGEQFF,TGTGCCAGCAGCCCTCGGGTGGGGGGTGAGCAGTTCTTC
TRBJ2-3,TRBV18,NA,few,CASSRGDTQYF,TGTGCCAGCTCACGTGGGGATACGCAGTATTTT
TRBJ2-2,TRBV25-1,TRBD2,NA,CARGLAGGRGGELFF,TGTGCCAGAGGACTAGCGGGGGGGCGCGGCGGGGAGCTGTTTTTT
TRBJ2-5,TRBV28,TRBD2,NA,CASSFPGGVQETQYF,TGTGCCAGCAGTTTTCCCGGGGGGGTCCAAGAGACCCAGTACTTC
TRBJ1-4,TRBV9,NA,NA,CASSVQGTTNEKLFF,TGTGCCAGCAGCGTCCAGGGGACAACTAATGAAAAACTGTTTTTT
TRBJ2-3,TRBV9,NA,NA,CASSVGEATDTQYF,TGTGCCAGCAGCGTAGGGGAAGCCACAGATACGCAGTATTTT
TRBJ1-2,TRBV5-1,TRBD1,NA,CASSLGEGAHYGYTF,TGCGCCAGCAGCTTGGGTGAGGGGGCGCATTATGGCTACACCTTC
TRBJ2-7,TRBV7-2,TRBD2,NA,CASSFLAGASSYEQYF,TGTGCCAGCAGCTTCCTAGCGGGGGCGAGCTCCTACGAGCAGTACTTC
TRBJ2-7,TRBV27,TRBD2,NA,CASSLLGGSYSYEQYF,TGTGCCAGCAGTTTATTAGGCGGGAGTTACTCCTACGAGCAGTACTTC
TRBJ2-5,TRBV2,TRBD1,NA,CASLGTVGKTQYF,TGTGCCAGCCTGGGGACAGTGGGAAAGACCCAGTACTTC
TRBJ2-7,TRBV28,NA,NA,CASSTLGGAYEQYF,TGTGCCAGCAGCACCCTTGGCGGCGCCTACGAGCAGTACTTC
TRBJ1-1,TRBV7-6,TRBD1,NA,CASSLAPQGGTEAFF,TGTGCCAGCAGCTTAGCGCCACAGGGGGGCACTGAAGCTTTCTTT
TRBJ1-1,TRBV4-2,NA,NA,CASSQDRGWNTEAFF,TGTGCCAGCAGCCAAGATCGGGGCTGGAACACTGAAGCTTTCTTT
TRBJ2-7,TRBV4-2,NA,NA,CASSQVPDSYEQYF,TGTGCCAGCAGCCAAGTCCCAGACTCCTACGAGCAGTACTTC
TRBJ2-1,TRBV5-1,TRBD2,NA,CASSFLLTSGGANEQFF,TGCGCCAGCAGCTTCCTATTGACTAGCGGGGGGGCTAATGAGCAGTTCTTC
TRBJ2-5,TRBV15,NA,NA,CATAPGPQETQYF,TGTGCCACCGCGCCGGGGCCCCAAGAGACCCAGTACTTC
TRBJ1-1,TRBV28,NA,NA,CASSFGRWREAFF,TGTGCCAGCAGTTTTGGCAGGTGGCGGGAAGCTTTCTTT
TRBJ1-3,TRBV12-5,NA,NA,CASGLQGDTIYF,TGTGCTAGTGGTTTACAGGGTGACACCATATATTTT
TRBJ2-4,TRBV9,NA,NA,CASSVASRCPGAKNIQYF,TGTGCCAGCAGCGTAGCTTCTCGGTGCCCTGGGGCCAAAAACATTCAGTACTTC
TRBJ2-2,TRBV5-1,NA,NA,CASSLAGVGSGELFF,TGCGCCAGCAGCTTGGCAGGAGTTGGGTCCGGGGAGCTGTTTTTT
TRBJ1-2,TRBV7-8,NA,NA,CASSLDLGGYTF,TGTGCCAGCAGCTTAGATTTGGGTGGCTACACCTTC
TRBJ2-6,TRBV5-5,TRBD1,NA,CASSIDRVGANVLTF,TGTGCCAGCAGCATTGACAGGGTCGGGGCCAACGTCCTGACTTTC
TRBJ2-2,TRBV9,TRBD2,NA,CASSVLFSGRADTGELFF,TGTGCCAGCAGCGTACTTTTTAGCGGGAGGGCCGACACCGGGGAGCTGTTTTTT
TRBJ2-2,TRBV7-9,NA,NA,CASTSRVTGELFF,TGTGCCAGCACTTCGAGGGTCACCGGGGAGCTGTTTTTT
TRBJ2-7,TRBV15,NA,NA,CATSSRKGIYEQYF,TGTGCCACCAGCTCTCGAAAGGGGATCTACGAGCAGTACTTC
TRBJ1-1,TRBV7-9,NA,NA,CASRAAGAYTEAFF,TGTGCCAGCAGAGCCGCGGGGGCTTACACTGAAGCTTTCTTT
TRBJ2-1,TRBV11-3,NA,NA,CASSLGRGNNEQFF,TGTGCCAGCAGCTTAGGCAGGGGCAACAATGAGCAGTTCTTC
TRBJ2-1,TRBV4-1,TRBD2,NA,CASSQNFIRGWSGGLNEQFF,TGCGCCAGCAGCCAAAATTTTATACGCGGTTGGAGCGGGGGCTTAAATGAGCAGTTCTTC
TRBJ2-5,TRBV5-1,NA,NA,CASSPWEKETQYF,TGCGCCAGCAGTCCGTGGGAGAAAGAGACCCAGTACTTC
TRBJ2-7,TRBV11-2,NA,NA,CASNLGGNSYEQYF,TGTGCCAGCAACCTCGGCGGGAACTCCTACGAGCAGTACTTC
TRBJ2-5,TRBV7-3,NA,NA,CASSFIGGMGETQYF,TGTGCCAGCAGCTTCATCGGCGGGATGGGAGAGACCCAGTACTTC
TRBJ1-1,TRBV10-3,TRBD1,NA,CAISESTGGTGTEAFF,TGTGCCATCAGTGAGTCGACAGGGGGAACTGGCACTGAAGCTTTCTTT
TRBJ2-1,TRBV4-1,TRBD1,NA,CASSQSSRGINEQFF,TGCGCCAGCAGCCAAAGTTCCAGGGGGATTAATGAGCAGTTCTTC
TRBJ1-5,TRBV27,NA,NA,CASSLSWARTNSSGYQPQHF,TGTGCCAGCAGTTTATCTTGGGCAAGGACGAATTCCTCCGGGTATCAGCCCCAGCATTTT
TRBJ2-2,TRBV7-3,TRBD1,NA,CASSPWDRVNTGELFF,TGTGCCAGCAGCCCCTGGGACAGGGTGAACACCGGGGAGCTGTTTTTT
TRBJ2-7,TRBV28,NA,NA,CASSLGAWRYEQYF,TGTGCCAGCAGTTTGGGCGCTTGGAGGTACGAGCAGTACTTC
TRBJ2-3,TRBV29-1,NA,NA,CSVEDGRPPDTQYF,TGCAGCGTTGAAGATGGGAGACCTCCAGATACGCAGTATTTT
TRBJ2-1,TRBV27,TRBD1,NA,CASSLGRGNNEQFF,TGTGCCAGCAGTTTGGGCAGGGGGAACAATGAGCAGTTCTTC